This TCR beta chain was captured by sequencing in a study of cytomegalovirus exposure and HLA in healthy donors. Study-wide results and limits: That first-cohort TCR clusters tended to co-occur in the 100 to 150 validation repertoires was found in a later analysis. Among TCR beta chains, those listed as cytomegalovirus-associated numbered over 150.

On this clone itself: As yet, its antigen is unknown.

Separation from the roughly 700-subject first cohort characterized the roughly 130-subject validation cohort, to which the donors belonged. Germline CDR1 LGHNA, CDR2 YSLEER. Trimming removed 1 base from V and 5 bases from J, with 9 bases in between. There are 13 residues in the CDR3. Clones were read by immunoSEQ multiplex PCR, and TCRdb kept only the in-frame ones, dropping some. Of more than 250,000 clones listed, 80% to 95% are singletons. This chain uses TRBV4-3 with TRBJ2-7; possible D gene TRBD2, 5 bases. This receptor was identified in a woman in her twenties or thirties in good health and CMV-seronegative. Sequencing input: PBMCs. DNA for the CDR3: TGCGCCAGCAGCCAAGTTATGCGGGACGAGCAGTACTTC. Its protein product is CASSQVMRDEQYF.